This entry describes one TCR beta chain. These data originate in a study of blood T cell repertoires in COVID-19. At the level of the study: COVID-19 samples, acute and convalescent, were from the United States, Italy and Spain. Sample material is recorded as cDNA or gDNA derived from T cells, B-cell-depleted T cells, or PBMCs.

How the authors handled the data: Estimation of nucleated cell counts relied on the amplification of reference gene primers. Clones were sequenced by immunoSEQ multiplex PCR, and TCRdb holds only the in-frame ones, with some missing. That table furnishes V, J and clone size, whereas the DNA furnished D and trimming. This sample has around 250,000 clones, with 82% found just once. Per the germline V gene, CDR1 is MNHNS and CDR2 is SASEGT. V lost 4 bases to trimming and J lost 1 base, with 16 bases between them. The CDR3 runs to 16 residues. V usage is TRBV6-1 and J usage is TRBJ1-1; possibly TRBD1 for D (6 bases). The sequence came from a woman older than 75 with acute or convalescent COVID-19. The sample taken for sequencing was peripheral blood. In nucleotides, the CDR3 is TGTGCCAGCAGTGCCCCCCTCCCGGGACAGAACACTGAAGCTTTCTTT. Translation: CASSAPLPGQNTEAFF.